The subject of this entry is one T cell receptor beta chain. What it recognizes is unknown. It was with 60 Vbeta and 13 Jbeta primers that the PCR ran. Profiled with immunoSEQ multiplex PCR; TCRdb holds only in-frame clones, not every one. The repertoire includes about 240,000 clones, approximately 82% of them detected once, and around 8% sits in the top ten. From germline, CDR1 is SGHAT and CDR2 FQNNGV. The CDR3 is 14 residues long. V lost 1 base, J lost 4 bases, and 10 bases lay in between. This record comes from a study of cytomegalovirus exposure and HLA in healthy donors. Study results and caveats: Later analysis demonstrated an association between a missense DCLRE1C variant and TCR beta V- and J-gene trimming. Reports indicate that TCR beta sequences accurately predicted the HLA-A and HLA-B alleles of most subjects.

The chain employs TRBV11-2 and TRBJ1-2; perhaps TRBD1 as D (5 bases). The receptor's source is an older woman in good health and CMV-seropositive. The specimen sequenced was PBMCs. CDR3 nucleotide sequence: TGTGCCAGCAGCTTAGGGACACCAGCCTATGGCTACACCTTC. Amino acid sequence: CASSLGTPAYGYTF.